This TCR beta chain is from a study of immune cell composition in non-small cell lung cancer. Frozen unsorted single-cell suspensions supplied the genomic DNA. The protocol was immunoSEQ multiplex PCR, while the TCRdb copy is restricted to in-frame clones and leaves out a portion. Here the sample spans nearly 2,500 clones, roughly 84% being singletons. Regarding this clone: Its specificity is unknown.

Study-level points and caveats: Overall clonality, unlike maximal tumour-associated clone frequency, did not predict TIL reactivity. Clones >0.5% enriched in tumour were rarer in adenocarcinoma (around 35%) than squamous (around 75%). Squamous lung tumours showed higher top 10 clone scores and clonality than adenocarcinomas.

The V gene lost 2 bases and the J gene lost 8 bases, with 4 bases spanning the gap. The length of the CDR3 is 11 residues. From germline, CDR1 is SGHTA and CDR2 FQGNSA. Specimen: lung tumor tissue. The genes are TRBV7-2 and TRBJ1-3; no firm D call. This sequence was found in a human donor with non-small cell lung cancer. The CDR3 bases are TGTGCCAGCAGCTTATCCGACACCATATATTTT. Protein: CASSLSDTIYF.